These T cell receptor beta chains were read from a single sample in a study of regulatory T cells in long-lasting Graves disease. TCRdb processed the multiplex PCR reads anew with MiXCR; each CDR3 protein has one entry. The sample lists fewer than 350,000 distinct CDR3 sequences, 18% occurring once. Sequenced material: peripheral blood mononuclear cells (PBMCs), taken at new diagnosis, from a patient treated with antithyroid drugs. The receptors come from a female donor with Graves disease. The CDR3 runs from the conserved cysteine through the conserved F or W. The D gene is left open where the match is weak. The size entry is marked missing in some rows and otherwise reads once, few, many or a size class.

>TRBV28|many|TRBJ1-2|NA
CASSLPTMTYGYTF
TGTGCCAGCAGTTTGCCCACCATGACCTATGGCTACACCTTC
>TRBV12-3/TRBV12-4|many|TRBJ2-7|TRBD2
CASSLVAGGPYEQYF
TGTGCCAGCAGTTTAGTGGCGGGAGGTCCCTACGAGCAGTACTTC
>TRBV7-9|many|TRBJ2-7|NA
CASSRGSGFYEQYF
TGTGCCAGCTCCCGGGGGAGCGGCTTCTACGAGCAGTACTTC
>TRBV12-3/TRBV12-4|NA|TRBJ2-2|NA
CASTRFGKDTGELFF
TGTGCCAGCACCCGGTTCGGGAAAGACACCGGGGAGCTGTTTTTT
>TRBV28|many|TRBJ2-4|TRBD1
CASSGKTGQNIQYF
TGTGCCAGCAGTGGCAAGACAGGGCAAAACATTCAGTACTTC
>TRBV7-9|NA|TRBJ2-7|NA
CASSLSGPAYEQYF
TGTGCCAGCAGCTTATCAGGGCCCGCCTACGAGCAGTACTTC
>TRBV5-6|few|TRBJ2-1|NA
CASSFGDYNEQFF
TGTGCCAGCAGCTTCGGTGATTACAATGAGCAGTTCTTC
>TRBV29-1|many|TRBJ2-1|TRBD2
CSVEGLADSYNEQFF
TGCAGCGTTGAGGGACTAGCGGACTCCTACAATGAGCAGTTCTTC
>TRBV3-1|many|TRBJ2-1|NA
CASSQVFGRDTLLINEQFF
TGTGCCAGCAGCCAAGTGTTTGGGCGGGATACCCTTCTCATCAATGAGCAGTTCTTC
>TRBV28|NA|TRBJ2-1|NA
CASSWYADSYNEQFF
TGTGCCAGCAGTTGGTACGCCGATTCCTACAATGAGCAGTTCTTC
>TRBV30|NA|TRBJ2-4|TRBD2
CAWSHPGLAGGWGKNIQYF
TGTGCCTGGAGTCATCCGGGACTAGCGGGAGGGTGGGGCAAAAACATTCAGTACTTC
>TRBV6-2/TRBV6-3|many|TRBJ1-4|NA
CASNKQTTNEKLFF
TGTGCCAGCAATAAACAGACTACTAATGAAAAACTGTTTTTT
>TRBV27|many|TRBJ1-6|NA
CATPYGGLVNEGSPLHF
TGTGCCACCCCCTATGGAGGGCTAGTAAATGAAGGCTCACCCCTCCACTTT
>TRBV27|few|TRBJ2-5|TRBD2
CASSSEWGREEGETQYF
TGTGCCAGCAGCTCAGAGTGGGGACGGGAGGAGGGCGAGACCCAGTACTTC
>TRBV10-3|NA|TRBJ2-7|TRBD1
CAISEGTEYEQYF
TGTGCCATCAGTGAAGGGACAGAATACGAGCAGTACTTC
>TRBV6-1|NA|TRBJ2-7|NA
CASEGLSSYEQYF
TGTGCCAGTGAGGGACTGAGCTCCTACGAGCAGTACTTC
>TRBV30|many|TRBJ1-1|TRBD1
CAWSTGTGFTEAFF
TGTGCCTGGAGCACCGGGACAGGGTTCACTGAAGCTTTCTTT
>TRBV6-2/TRBV6-3|many|TRBJ1-6|NA
CASSERAPGRNSPLHF
TGTGCCAGCAGTGAAAGGGCCCCCGGAAGGAATTCACCCCTCCACTTT